The clone carrying this T cell receptor (beta chain) was picked up many times. The antigen remains undetermined. Amplification targeted TCR beta CDR3 regions from RNA transcripts. HTBI primers were the set used in a first-round RT-PCR of the TCR CDR3. From the multiplex PCR reads, TCRdb called clonotypes with MiXCR, one entry per CDR3 protein. The table lists roughly 400,000 distinct CDR3 sequences, 11% to 15% of them singletons. Exclusion followed for patients with uncontrolled infection, other autoimmune disease, pregnancy or lactation. This sample holds PBMCs from less than 11 ml fresh peripheral blood. CDR3 length: 14 residues. Germline V gene lookup returns CDR1 MNHEY and CDR2 SMNVEV (reference sequence). V shed 8 bases and J shed 4 bases, with 15 bases lying between them. The record originates from a study of T cells in Graves' hyperthyroidism and ophthalmopathy. General study findings and limits: Clonotypes that were expanded in thyroid above 0.001 mostly appeared in blood too. Through a model of 13 V-J features, ophthalmopathy was separated from stable hyperthyroidism.

The chain joins TRBV27 to TRBJ2-1; D possibly matches TRBD1 or TRBD2 (5 bases each). Sample: blood. The clonotype comes from a man aged 45 to 65 with Graves' ophthalmopathy. The chain's CDR3 is CASRTGPGYNEQFF. CDR3 DNA: TGTGCCAGCCGGACGGGACCAGGGTACAATGAGCAGTTCTTC.